This T cell receptor beta chain appears in the sequencing data of a study of CD8 T cells in Susac syndrome. TCR beta sequences were obtained from blood CD8+ and CD4+ T cells. cDNA came from about 0.5 to 1 ug RNA primed by random hexamers. The method of amplification for TCR beta CDR3 was immunoSEQ multiplex PCR, covering 54 Vbeta and 13 Jbeta. TCRdb used MiXCR to reprocess the immunoSEQ multiplex PCR reads, holding one entry per CDR3 protein. The repertoire consists of about 190,000 distinct CDR3 sequences, with approximately 95% occurring once and the leading ten covering 0.1%. What was sequenced was CD4+ T cells from PBMCs. The TCR comes from a human donor in good health.

CDR3 nucleotides: TGTGCCACCAGGGAGGAACGGGGCAATCAGCCCCAGCATTTT. The encoded protein is CATREERGNQPQHF. This chain links TRBV15 with TRBJ1-5; D remains ambiguous. This CDR3 comprises 14 residues. Germline V gives CDR1 LNHNV, CDR2 YYDKDF (reference sequence). Trimming cost V 6 bases and J 2 bases, with 11 bases left between them.